The 8 T cell receptor beta chains in this list originate from one sample, sequenced in a study of blood T cell repertoires in COVID-19. Measured with immunoSEQ multiplex PCR; TCRdb has only the in-frame clones, and not every one. The repertoire holds 87,000 or so clones, with around 80% as singletons. The material sequenced was peripheral blood. The receptors shown here come from a woman over 75 with active or convalescent COVID-19.

The chain couples TRBV5-1 to TRBJ1-2, with 7 bases fitting TRBD1. Germline CDR1 reads SGHRS; CDR2 reads YFSETQ. V was clipped by 0 bases and J by 4 bases; unmatched bases: 3. The CDR3 contains 14 residues. The DNA for the CDR3 is TGCGCCAGCAGCTTGGGGACAGGTTCCTATGGCTACACCTTC. Translation: CASSLGTGSYGYTF. The complete variable domain, with remaining parts taken from reference TRBV5-1 and TRBJ1-2, reads KAGVTQTPRYLIKTRGQQVTLSCSPISGHRSVSWYQQTPGQGLQFLFEYFSETQRNKGNFPGRFSGRQFSNSRSEMNVSTLELGDSALYLCASSLGTGSYGYTFGSGTRLTVV.

The chain couples TRBV7-6 to TRBJ1-1; D might be TRBD1 (5 bases). The CDR3 has 13 amino acids. The germline gives CDR1 SGHVS, CDR2 FNYEAQ. Trimming removed 2 bases from V and 4 bases from J, with 8 bases in between. The CDR3 spells CASSLNGGTEAFF. Here the CDR3 DNA reads TGTGCCAGCAGCTTAAACGGGGGCACTGAAGCTTTCTTT.

The gene calls are TRBV5-4 and TRBJ1-2; TRBD1 matches 7 bases. Germline values: CDR1 SGHNT, CDR2 YYREEE (reference sequence). This CDR3 spans 14 amino acids. Unmatched junction bases numbered 14, after V lost 4 bases and J lost 11 bases. CDR3 region: CASSRQGGQGQYTF. In nucleotides, the CDR3 is TGTGCCAGCAGCCGTCAGGGCGGGCAGGGACAGTACACCTTC.

This clone was observed a single time. This chain connects TRBV5-1 to TRBJ1-1; D is undetermined. The CDR3 runs to 14 residues. The germline V gene has CDR1 SGHRS and CDR2 YFSETQ. Deletions cut 4 bases from V and 3 bases from J, with 13 bases between. The CDR3 DNA sequence: TGCGCCAGCAGCCTCGAAAGTTACTACACTGAAGCTTTCTTT. Amino acids: CASSLESYYTEAFF. The full variable domain, in which reference TRBV5-1 and TRBJ1-1 provide the parts outside the CDR3, is KAGVTQTPRYLIKTRGQQVTLSCSPISGHRSVSWYQQTPGQGLQFLFEYFSETQRNKGNFPGRFSGRQFSNSRSEMNVSTLELGDSALYLCASSLESYYTEAFFGQGTRLTVV.

This clone has just a few counts. The CDR3 nucleotides are TGTGCCAGCAGCTCAGATACGAGACTAGCGGGAGGTAGCTCCTACAATGAGCAGTTCTTC. Translation gives CASSSDTRLAGGSSYNEQFF. The chain combines TRBV7-3 with TRBJ2-1; 13 bases are a match to TRBD2. V shed 4 bases, J shed 0 bases, and the junction held 12 bases outside the gene matches. This CDR3 comprises 20 residues. Germline V gene sequence: CDR1 SGHTA, CDR2 FQGTGA.

The chain recombines TRBV2 with TRBJ2-2; no firm D call. The CDR3 loop spans 15 amino acids. V was clipped by 0 bases and J by 3 bases, with 8 bases between them. Germline V gene data show CDR1 as SNHLY and CDR2 as FYNNEI. The CDR3 protein is CASSEALRDTGELFF. The CDR3 nucleotides are TGTGCCAGCAGTGAAGCGCTTCGGGACACCGGGGAGCTGTTTTTT.

This clone has just one count. This rearrangement joins TRBV19 to TRBJ2-7, with 9 bases identical to TRBD1. V shed 5 bases and J 6 bases; nucleotides not matched to a gene: 11. This CDR3 contains 15 residues. CDR1 LNHDA and CDR2 SQIVND come from the germline V gene (reference sequence). CDR3 residues: CASSLTGTGLVEQYF. In DNA form, the CDR3 reads TGTGCCAGTAGTCTTACCGGGACAGGGCTCGTCGAGCAGTACTTC. The full variable domain, rest sourced from reference TRBV19 and TRBJ2-7, is DGGITQSPKYLFRKEGQNVTLSCEQNLNHDAMYWYRQDPGQGLRLIYYSQIVNDFQKGDIAEGYSVSREKKESFPLTVTSAQKNPTAFYLCASSLTGTGLVEQYFGPGTRLTVT.

The chain is built from TRBV7-9 and TRBJ2-7; TRBD1 might be the D (7 bases). There are 15 residues in the CDR3. Trimming left V 0 bases short and J 0 bases short, with 9 bases between. CDR1 SEHNR and CDR2 FQNEAQ come from the germline V gene (reference sequence). The CDR3 sequence is CASSLAQGGSYEQYF. DNA of the CDR3: TGTGCCAGCAGCTTAGCCCAGGGGGGCTCCTACGAGCAGTACTTC.